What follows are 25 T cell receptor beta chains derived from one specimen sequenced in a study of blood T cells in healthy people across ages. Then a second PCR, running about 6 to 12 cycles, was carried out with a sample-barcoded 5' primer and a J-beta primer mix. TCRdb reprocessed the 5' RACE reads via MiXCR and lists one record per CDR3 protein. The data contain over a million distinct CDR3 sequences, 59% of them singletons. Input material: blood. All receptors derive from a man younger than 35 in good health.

The CDR3 protein is CASSRNSPNTEAFF. The CDR3, as DNA: TGTGCCAGCTCACGTAACTCCCCGAACACTGAAGCTTTCTTT. The rearrangement links TRBV18 to TRBJ1-1; the D is unclear. With 4 bases removed from V and 1 base from J, the gap between germline ends came to 10 bases. CDR3 length equals 14 residues. CDR1 is KGHSH and CDR2 is LQKENI in the germline V gene.

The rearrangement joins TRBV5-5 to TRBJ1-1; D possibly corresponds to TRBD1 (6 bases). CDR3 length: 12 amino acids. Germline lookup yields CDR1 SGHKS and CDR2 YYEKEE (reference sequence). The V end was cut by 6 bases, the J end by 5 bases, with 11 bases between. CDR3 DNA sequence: TGTGCCAGCAACCTACAGGGAACTGAAGCTTTCTTT. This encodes CASNLQGTEAFF.

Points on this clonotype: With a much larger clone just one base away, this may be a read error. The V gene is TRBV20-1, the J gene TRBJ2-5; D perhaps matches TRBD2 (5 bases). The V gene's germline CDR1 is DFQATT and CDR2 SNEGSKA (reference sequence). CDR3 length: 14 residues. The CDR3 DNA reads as TGCAGTACTAGAGATCCCGGCTTTGGGTATGGGCAGTACTTC. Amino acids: CSTRDPGFGYGQYF.

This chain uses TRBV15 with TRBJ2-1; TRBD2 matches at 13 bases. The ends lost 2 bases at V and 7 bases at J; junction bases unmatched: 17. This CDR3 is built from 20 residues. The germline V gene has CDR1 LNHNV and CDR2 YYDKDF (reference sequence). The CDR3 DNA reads TGTGCCACCAGCAGAACCTTAAGGACTAGCGGGAGTCAAAAAAGGAATGAGCAGTTCTTC. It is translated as CATSRTLRTSGSQKRNEQFF.

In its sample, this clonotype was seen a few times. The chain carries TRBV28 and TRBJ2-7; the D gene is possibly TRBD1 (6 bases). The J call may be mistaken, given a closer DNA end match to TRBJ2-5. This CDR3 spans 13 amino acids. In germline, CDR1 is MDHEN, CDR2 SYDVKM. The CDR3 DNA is TGTGCCAGCAGGTCAGGGGTTACGGAGACCCAGTACTTC. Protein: CASRSGVTETQYF.

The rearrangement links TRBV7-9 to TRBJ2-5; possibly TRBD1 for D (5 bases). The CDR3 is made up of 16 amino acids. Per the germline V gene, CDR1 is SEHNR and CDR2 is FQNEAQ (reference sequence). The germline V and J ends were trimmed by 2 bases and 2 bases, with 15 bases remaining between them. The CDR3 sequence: CASSLLTTEAQETQYF. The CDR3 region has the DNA TGTGCCAGCAGCTTACTTACGACAGAAGCTCAAGAGACCCAGTACTTC.

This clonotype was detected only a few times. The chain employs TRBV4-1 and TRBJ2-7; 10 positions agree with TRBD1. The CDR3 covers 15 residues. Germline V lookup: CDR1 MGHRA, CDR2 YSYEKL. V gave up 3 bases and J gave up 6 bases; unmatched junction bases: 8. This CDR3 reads CASSHPGTGALEQYF. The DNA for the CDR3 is TGCGCCAGCAGCCACCCCGGGACAGGGGCACTCGAGCAGTACTTC.

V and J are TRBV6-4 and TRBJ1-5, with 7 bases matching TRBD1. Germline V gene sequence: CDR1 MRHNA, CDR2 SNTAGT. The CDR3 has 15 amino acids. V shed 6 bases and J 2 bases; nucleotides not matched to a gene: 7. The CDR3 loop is CASSPTGIGNQPQHF. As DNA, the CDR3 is TGTGCCAGCAGCCCGACAGGGATAGGCAATCAGCCCCAGCATTTT.

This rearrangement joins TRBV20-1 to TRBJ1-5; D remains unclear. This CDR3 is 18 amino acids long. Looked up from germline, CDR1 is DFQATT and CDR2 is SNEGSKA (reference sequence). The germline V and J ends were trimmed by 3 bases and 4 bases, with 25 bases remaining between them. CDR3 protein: CSASGTAKGSRGNQPQHF. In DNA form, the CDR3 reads TGCAGTGCTAGTGGTACGGCGAAGGGCTCTCGGGGTAATCAGCCCCAGCATTTT.

The CDR3 sequence is CASSPPGQGGTDTQYF. The CDR3 DNA reads as TGTGCCAGCAGTCCCCCGGGACAGGGCGGCACAGATACGCAGTATTTT. The chain recombines TRBV28 with TRBJ2-3; 9 positions match TRBD1. The CDR3 totals 16 residues. The V segment lost 5 bases and the J segment 1 base; nucleotides outside the gene matches: 7. Germline V gene data show CDR1 as MDHEN and CDR2 as SYDVKM.

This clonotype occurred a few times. The CDR3 reads CASSPGSSASNQPQHF. The CDR3 DNA follows: TGTGCCAGCAGCCCCGGTAGCTCAGCCAGCAATCAGCCCCAGCATTTT. This chain connects TRBV7-9 to TRBJ1-5; D remains ambiguous. Germline CDR1 reads SEHNR; CDR2 reads FQNEAQ (reference sequence). V was clipped by 5 bases and J by 1 base, with 15 bases between them. The CDR3 contains 16 residues.

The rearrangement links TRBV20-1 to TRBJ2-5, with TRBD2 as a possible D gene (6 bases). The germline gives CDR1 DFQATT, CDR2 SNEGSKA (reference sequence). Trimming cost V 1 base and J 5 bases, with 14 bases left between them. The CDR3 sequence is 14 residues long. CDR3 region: CSARADGGKETQYF. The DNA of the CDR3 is TGCAGTGCTAGAGCTGACGGAGGGAAGGAGACCCAGTACTTC.

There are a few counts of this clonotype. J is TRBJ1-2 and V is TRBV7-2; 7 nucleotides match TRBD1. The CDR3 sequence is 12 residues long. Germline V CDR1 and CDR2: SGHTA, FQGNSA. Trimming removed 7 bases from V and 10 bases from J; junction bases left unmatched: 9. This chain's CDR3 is CASTDPGGTYTF. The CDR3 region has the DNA TGTGCCAGCACGGATCCAGGGGGGACCTACACCTTC.

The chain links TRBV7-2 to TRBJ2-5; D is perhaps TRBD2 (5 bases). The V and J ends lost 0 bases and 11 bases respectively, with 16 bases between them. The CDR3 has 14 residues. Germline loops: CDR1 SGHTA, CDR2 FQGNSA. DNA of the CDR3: TGTGCCAGCAGCTTAGCCCACGGGGTCTGGGAGCAGTACTTC. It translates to CASSLAHGVWEQYF.

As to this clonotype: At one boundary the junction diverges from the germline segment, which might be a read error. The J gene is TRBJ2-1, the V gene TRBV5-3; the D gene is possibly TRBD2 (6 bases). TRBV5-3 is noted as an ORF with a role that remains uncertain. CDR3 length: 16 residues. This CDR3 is CASSLGGVGTYNEQFF. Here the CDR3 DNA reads TGTGCCAGCAGCTTAGGAGGGGTGGGGACCTACAATGAGCAGTTCTTC.

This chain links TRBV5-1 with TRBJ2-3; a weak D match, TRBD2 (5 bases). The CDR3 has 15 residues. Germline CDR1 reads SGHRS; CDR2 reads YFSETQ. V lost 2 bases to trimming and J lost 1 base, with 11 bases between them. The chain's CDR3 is CASSLEGGGTDTQYF. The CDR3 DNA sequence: TGCGCCAGCAGCTTAGAGGGCGGCGGCACAGATACGCAGTATTTT.

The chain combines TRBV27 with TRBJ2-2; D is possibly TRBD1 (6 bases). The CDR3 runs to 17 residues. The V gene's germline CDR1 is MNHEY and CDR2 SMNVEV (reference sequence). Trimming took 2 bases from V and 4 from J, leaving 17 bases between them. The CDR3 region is CASSLIQPGASTGELFF. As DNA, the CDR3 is TGTGCCAGCAGTTTAATTCAACCAGGGGCCAGCACCGGGGAGCTGTTTTTT.

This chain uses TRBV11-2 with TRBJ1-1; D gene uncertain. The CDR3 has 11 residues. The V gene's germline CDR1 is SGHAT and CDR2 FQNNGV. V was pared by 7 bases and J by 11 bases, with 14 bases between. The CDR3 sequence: CASKSGGPAFF. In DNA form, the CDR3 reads TGTGCCAGCAAGTCTGGTGGTCCGGCTTTCTTT.

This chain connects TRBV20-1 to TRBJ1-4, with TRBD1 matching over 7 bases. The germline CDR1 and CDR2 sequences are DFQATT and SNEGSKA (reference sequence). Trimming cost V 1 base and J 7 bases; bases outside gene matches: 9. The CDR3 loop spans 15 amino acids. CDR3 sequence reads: CSARAPRDSPEKLFF. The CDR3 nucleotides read TGCAGTGCTAGAGCCCCCCGGGACAGTCCTGAAAAACTGTTTTTT.

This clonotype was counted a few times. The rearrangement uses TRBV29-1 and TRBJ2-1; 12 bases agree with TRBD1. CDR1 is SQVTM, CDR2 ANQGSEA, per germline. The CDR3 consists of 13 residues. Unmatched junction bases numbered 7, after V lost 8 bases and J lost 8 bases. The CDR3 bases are TGCAGCACAGGGGACAGGGGGCGGGATGAGCAGTTCTTC. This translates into CSTGDRGRDEQFF.

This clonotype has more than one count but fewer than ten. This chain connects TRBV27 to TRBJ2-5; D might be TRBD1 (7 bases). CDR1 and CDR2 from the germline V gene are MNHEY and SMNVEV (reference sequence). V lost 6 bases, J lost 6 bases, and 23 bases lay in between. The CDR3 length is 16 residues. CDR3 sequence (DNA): TGTGCCAGCAGCCGCTTAGGGGGGACAGATCCTCAGACCCAGTACTTC. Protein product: CASSRLGGTDPQTQYF.

The chain's CDR3 is CASSSEQINEQFF. Here the CDR3 DNA reads TGTGCCAGCAGTTCTGAGCAGATCAATGAGCAGTTCTTC. The gene calls are TRBV6-2 or TRBV6-3 and TRBJ2-1, with D uncertain. V was trimmed by 4 bases and J by 6 bases, leaving 10 bases between them. CDR3 size: 13 residues. Germline assignment: CDR1 MNHEY and CDR2 SVGEGT.

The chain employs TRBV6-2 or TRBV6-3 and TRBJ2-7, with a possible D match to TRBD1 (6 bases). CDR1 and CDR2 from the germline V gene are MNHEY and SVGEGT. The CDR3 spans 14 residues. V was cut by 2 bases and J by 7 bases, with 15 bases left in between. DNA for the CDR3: TGTGCCAGCAGTTACCGAACAGGGAAAGATGAGCAGTACTTC. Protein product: CASSYRTGKDEQYF.

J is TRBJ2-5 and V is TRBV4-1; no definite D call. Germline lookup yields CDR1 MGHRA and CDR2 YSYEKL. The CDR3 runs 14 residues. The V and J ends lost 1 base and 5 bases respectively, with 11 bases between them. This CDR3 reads CASSQVNRAETQYF. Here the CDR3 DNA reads TGCGCCAGCAGCCAAGTCAATCGCGCGGAGACCCAGTACTTC.

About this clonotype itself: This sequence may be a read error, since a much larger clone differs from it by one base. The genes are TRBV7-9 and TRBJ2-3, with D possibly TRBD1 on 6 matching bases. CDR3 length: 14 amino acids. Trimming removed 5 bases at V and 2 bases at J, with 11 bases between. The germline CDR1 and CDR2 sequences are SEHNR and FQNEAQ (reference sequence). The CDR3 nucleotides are TGTGCCAGCAGCCCCCGGGACATCACAGATACGCAGTATTTT. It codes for CASSPRDITDTQYF. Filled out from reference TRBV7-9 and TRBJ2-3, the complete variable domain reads DTGVSQNPRHKITKRGQNVTFRCDPISEHNRLYWYRQTLGQGPEFLTYFQNEAQLEKSRLLSDRFSAERPKGSFSTLEIQRTEQGDSAMYLCASSPRDITDTQYFGPGTRLTVL.